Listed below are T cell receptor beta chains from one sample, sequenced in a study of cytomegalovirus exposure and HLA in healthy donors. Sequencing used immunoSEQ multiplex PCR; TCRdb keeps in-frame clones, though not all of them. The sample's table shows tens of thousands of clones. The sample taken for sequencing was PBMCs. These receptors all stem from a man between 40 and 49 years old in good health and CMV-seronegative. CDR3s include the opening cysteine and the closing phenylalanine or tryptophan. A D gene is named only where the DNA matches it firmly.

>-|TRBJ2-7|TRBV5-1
CASSLGRNPGEQYF
TGCGCCAGCAGCTTAGGTAGAAACCCGGGTGAGCAGTACTTC
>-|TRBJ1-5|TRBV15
CATSRDRTGLSNQPQHF
TGTGCCACCAGCAGAGATCGAACAGGATTGAGCAATCAGCCCCAGCATTTT
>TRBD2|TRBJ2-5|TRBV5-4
CASSPREEETQYF
TGTGCCAGCAGCCCCCGGGAGGAGGAGACCCAGTACTTC
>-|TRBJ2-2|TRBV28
CASSKNTGELFF
TGTGCCAGCAGCAAGAACACCGGGGAGCTGTTTTTT
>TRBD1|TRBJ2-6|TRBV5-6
CASSSGTGGGGANVLTF
TGTGCCAGCAGCTCCGGGACAGGGGGCGGTGGGGCCAACGTCCTGACTTTC
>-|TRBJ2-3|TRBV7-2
CASERGGAVYTQYF
TGTGCCAGCGAGAGGGGGGGGGCCGTTTATACGCAGTATTTT
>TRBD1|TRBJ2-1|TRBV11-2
CASSSGQYNEQFF
TGTGCCAGCAGCTCGGGACAGTACAATGAGCAGTTCTTC
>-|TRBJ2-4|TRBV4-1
CASSQDLAAPGVQYF
TGCGCCAGCAGCCAAGATTTGGCTGCGCCGGGTGTTCAGTACTTC
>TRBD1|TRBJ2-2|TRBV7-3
CASSSGRQGDTGELFF
TGTGCCAGCAGCTCTGGGAGACAGGGTGATACCGGGGAGCTGTTTTTT
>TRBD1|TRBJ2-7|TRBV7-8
CASSRWDRGEGEQYF
TGTGCCAGCAGCCGATGGGACAGGGGAGAAGGCGAGCAGTACTTC
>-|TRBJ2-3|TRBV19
CASSIGRRQRSGTQYF
TGTGCCAGTAGTATAGGTCGTAGGCAGCGCTCGGGTACGCAGTATTTT
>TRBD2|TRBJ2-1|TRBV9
CASSVDGTSRNEQFF
TGTGCCAGCAGCGTAGATGGGACTAGCAGAAATGAGCAGTTCTTC
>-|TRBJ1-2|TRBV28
CASSSLQGYYGYTF
TGTGCCAGCAGTTCCCTCCAGGGGTACTATGGCTACACCTTC
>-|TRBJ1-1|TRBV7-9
CASSPQGSEAFF
TGTGCCAGCAGCCCGCAGGGATCTGAAGCTTTCTTT
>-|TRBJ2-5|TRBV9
CASSVGFGQGETQYF
TGTGCCAGCAGCGTAGGGTTCGGTCAGGGAGAGACCCAGTACTTC
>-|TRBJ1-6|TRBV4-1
CASSQDVTSSYNSPLHF
TGCGCCAGCAGCCAAGATGTTACGAGCTCCTATAATTCACCCCTCCACTTT
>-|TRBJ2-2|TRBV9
CASSVVTGRAGELFF
TGTGCCAGCAGCGTAGTTACAGGGAGGGCCGGGGAGCTGTTTTTT
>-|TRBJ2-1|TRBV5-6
CASSLLNRNEQFF
TGTGCCAGCAGCTTGTTGAATCGGAATGAGCAGTTCTTC
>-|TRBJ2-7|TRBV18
CASSPGSSYEQYF
TGTGCCAGCTCACCGGGGAGCTCCTACGAGCAGTACTTC
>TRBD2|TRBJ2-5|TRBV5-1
CASRSLPQLAGVGETQYF
TGCGCCAGCAGGTCCTTACCCCAACTAGCGGGGGTTGGTGAGACCCAGTACTTC
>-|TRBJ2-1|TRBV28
CASTPGRRLVMNEQFF
TGTGCCAGCACCCCGGGGAGGAGACTAGTGATGAATGAGCAGTTCTTC
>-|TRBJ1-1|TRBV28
CATSQGSTEAFF
TGTGCCACCTCCCAGGGGAGCACTGAAGCTTTCTTT
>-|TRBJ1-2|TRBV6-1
CASSGGYRDYGYTF
TGTGCCAGCAGCGGAGGCTACCGGGACTATGGCTACACCTTC
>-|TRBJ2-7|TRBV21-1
CASSKYCLAGGVFTYEQYF
TGTGCCAGCAGCAAATATTGCCTAGCGGGGGGTGTTTTTACCTACGAGCAGTACTTC
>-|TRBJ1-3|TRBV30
CAWPTQTASGNTIYF
TGTGCCTGGCCGACTCAGACAGCCTCTGGAAACACCATATATTTT
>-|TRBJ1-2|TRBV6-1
CATLGESGYGYTF
TGTGCCACGCTGGGCGAGTCAGGCTATGGCTACACCTTC
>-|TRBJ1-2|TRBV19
CASSTTGVSYGYTF
TGTGCCAGTAGCACCACGGGGGTTAGCTATGGCTACACCTTC
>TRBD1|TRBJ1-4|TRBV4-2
CASSPRDRGGRYEKLFF
TGTGCCAGCAGTCCACGGGACAGGGGAGGGAGGTATGAAAAACTGTTTTTT
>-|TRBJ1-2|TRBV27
CASSLSARVGGYTF
TGTGCCAGCAGTTTATCAGCCAGGGTCGGAGGCTACACCTTC
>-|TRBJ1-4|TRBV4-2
CASSQESRTNEKLFF
TGTGCCAGCAGCCAAGAGTCGAGAACTAATGAAAAACTGTTTTTT
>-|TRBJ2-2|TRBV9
CASSDPQNTGELFF
TGTGCCAGCAGCGACCCACAGAATACCGGGGAGCTGTTTTTT
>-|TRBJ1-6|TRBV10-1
CASSVARGSPLHF
TGCGCCAGCAGTGTGGCGCGGGGTTCACCCCTCCACTTT
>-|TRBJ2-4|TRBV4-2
CASSQVGGAAKNIQYF
TGTGCCAGCAGCCAAGTTGGGGGGGCAGCCAAAAACATTCAGTACTTC
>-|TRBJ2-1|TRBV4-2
CASSQDQAGLNEQFF
TGTGCCAGCAGCCAAGATCAGGCGGGGCTCAATGAGCAGTTCTTC
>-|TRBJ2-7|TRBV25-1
CASSERGPGEQYF
TGTGCCAGCAGTGAGCGGGGACCGGGGGAGCAGTACTTC
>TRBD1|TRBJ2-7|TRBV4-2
CASSQAGGSSYEQYF
TGTGCCAGCAGCCAAGCAGGGGGAAGCTCCTACGAGCAGTACTTC
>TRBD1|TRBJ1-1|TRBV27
CASSYRGDTEAFF
TGTGCCAGCAGTTACAGGGGAGATACTGAAGCTTTCTTT
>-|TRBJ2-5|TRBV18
CASQAVPGATQYF
TGTGCCAGCCAGGCGGTCCCTGGGGCGACCCAGTACTTC
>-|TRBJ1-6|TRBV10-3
CAISESKGRGSYNSPLHF
TGTGCCATCAGTGAGTCGAAAGGCAGGGGATCCTATAATTCACCCCTCCACTTT
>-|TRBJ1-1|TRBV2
CASSGRGTEAFF
TGTGCCAGCAGCGGGAGAGGGACTGAAGCTTTCTTT
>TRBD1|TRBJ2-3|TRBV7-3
CASSLDREDTQYF
TGTGCCAGCAGCCTGGACAGGGAGGATACGCAGTATTTT
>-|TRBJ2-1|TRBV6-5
CASRRGGSGNEQFF
TGTGCCAGCAGACGGGGAGGTTCGGGAAATGAGCAGTTCTTC
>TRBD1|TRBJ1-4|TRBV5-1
CASSLGPLLDRANEKLFF
TGCGCCAGCAGCTTGGGCCCACTTCTGGACAGGGCGAATGAAAAACTGTTTTTT